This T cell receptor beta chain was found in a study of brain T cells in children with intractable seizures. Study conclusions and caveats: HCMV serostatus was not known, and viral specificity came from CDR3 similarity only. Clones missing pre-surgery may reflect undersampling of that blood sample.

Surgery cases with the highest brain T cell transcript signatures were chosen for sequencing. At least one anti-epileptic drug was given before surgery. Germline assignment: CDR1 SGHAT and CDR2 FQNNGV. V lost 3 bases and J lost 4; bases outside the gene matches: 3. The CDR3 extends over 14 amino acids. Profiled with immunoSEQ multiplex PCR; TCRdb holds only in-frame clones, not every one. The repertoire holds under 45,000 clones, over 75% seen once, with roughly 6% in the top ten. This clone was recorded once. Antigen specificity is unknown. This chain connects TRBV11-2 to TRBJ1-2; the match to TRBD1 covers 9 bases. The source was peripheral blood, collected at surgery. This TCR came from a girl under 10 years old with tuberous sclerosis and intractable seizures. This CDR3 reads CASSFPGQGYGYTF. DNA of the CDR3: TGTGCCAGCAGCTTTCCGGGACAGGGCTATGGCTACACCTTC. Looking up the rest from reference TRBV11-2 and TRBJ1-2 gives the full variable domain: EAGVAQSPRYKIIEKRQSVAFWCNPISGHATLYWYQQILGQGPKLLIQFQNNGVVDDSQLPKDRFSAERLKGVDSTLKIQPAKLEDSAVYLCASSFPGQGYGYTFGSGTRLTVV.